Each of the 7 T cell receptor beta chains below was sequenced from the same sample in a study of shared T cell receptors in the human thymus. The method was immunoSEQ multiplex PCR; TCRdb's version includes in-frame clones alone and lacks a portion of them. Of some 760,000 clones listed, approximately 83% are singletons. These data are also associated with another study on human thymus T cells.

The sequencing sample was made of thymocytes. These receptors all stem from a girl in the first two years of life with a congenital heart defect.

The rearrangement uses TRBV5-6 and TRBJ2-3, with 12 bases identical to TRBD2. Losses at the gene ends were 4 bases for V and 1 base for J; bases not matched to a gene: 4. The CDR3 is 16 residues long. In germline, CDR1 is SGHDT, CDR2 YYEEEE. CDR3 DNA: TGTGCCAGCAGCATGCTAGCGGGGGGGCGCACAGATACGCAGTATTTT. This codes for CASSMLAGGRTDTQYF.

The chain has TRBV28 and TRBJ1-5; the D is unclear. Between the trimmed V and J ends, which lost 2 bases and 5 bases, there was a span of 13 bases. The CDR3 is 15 residues long. The germline V gene encodes CDR1 MDHEN and CDR2 SYDVKM. Here the CDR3 DNA reads TGTGCCAGCAGTTTACGGGGAGGACGGGATCAGCCCCAGCATTTT. This sequence encodes CASSLRGGRDQPQHF. Full variable domain (remainder filled in from reference TRBV28 and TRBJ1-5): DVKVTQSSRYLVKRTGEKVFLECVQDMDHENMFWYRQDPGLGLRLIYFSYDVKMKEKGDIPEGYSVSREKKERFSLILESASTNQTSMYLCASSLRGGRDQPQHFGDGTRLSIL.

The chain has TRBV2 and TRBJ1-1; D gene uncertain. V was cut by 4 bases and J by 7 bases, with 10 bases left in between. The CDR3 length is 12 residues. Germline V gene lookup returns CDR1 SNHLY and CDR2 FYNNEI. The CDR3 DNA sequence: TGTGCCAGCAGTGCTACCCGTCATGAAGCTTTCTTT. It yields the protein CASSATRHEAFF.

The CDR3 sequence is CASSYIPGGPDSPLHF. The DNA of the CDR3 is TGTGCCAGCAGTTACATCCCAGGGGGCCCTGATTCACCCCTCCACTTT. The V gene is TRBV6-5, the J gene TRBJ1-6; 8 bases match TRBD1. V shed 2 bases and J 8 bases; nucleotides not matched to a gene: 8. The CDR3 runs to 16 residues. Germline V CDR1 and CDR2: MNHEY, SVGAGI.

In nucleotides, the CDR3 is TGTGCCAGCAGGGAGCCGGAAACACTTATGAACACTGAAGCTTTCTTT. Translating gives CASREPETLMNTEAFF. V usage is TRBV2 and J usage is TRBJ1-1; D is undetermined. This CDR3 has 16 amino acids. The germline V gene has CDR1 SNHLY and CDR2 FYNNEI. The V end was cut by 6 bases, the J end by 0 bases, with 17 bases between.

The chain carries TRBV20-1 and TRBJ1-2, with unresolved D. Germline lookup yields CDR1 DFQATT and CDR2 SNEGSKA (reference sequence). This CDR3 spans 11 amino acids. Trimming shortened V by 1 base and J by 8 bases, and 8 bases separated the two germline ends. The CDR3 nucleotides are TGCAGTGCTAGAGTGCGGGAGGGCTACACCTTC. This encodes CSARVREGYTF.

The chain combines TRBV27 with TRBJ1-2, with TRBD1 matching 10 bases. Looked up from germline, CDR1 is MNHEY and CDR2 is SMNVEV (reference sequence). V dropped 4 bases and J dropped 4; count of bases not matched to a gene: 9. The CDR3 has 16 amino acids. CDR3 DNA: TGTGCCAGCAGTTCCCCGGGACAGGGGCTTCCCTATGGCTACACCTTC. Amino acid sequence: CASSSPGQGLPYGYTF.